A single T cell receptor beta chain is shown here with its context. Its target antigen remains unknown. No base qualities exist here, and no much larger clone lies one base off it. This sample is part of a study of identical twins (dated by TCRdb to about 2016). For the study in its entirety: To test whether fetal clonotypes persist, this study deep-sequenced TCR alpha and beta repertoires from monozygotic twins, from unrelated adults of various ages, and from cord blood. To rule out contamination, the twin experiments were replicated at different times with different library preparation protocols.

All donors were healthy Caucasians. Miltenyi CD45RO+ enrichment and human naive T-cell isolation kits were used to isolate memory (CD45RO+) and naive T cells from PBMC. Library preparation employed 5' RACE. The instrument was an Illumina HiSeq 2000. A universal primer binding site was added through template switching, and the final cDNA carried a unique molecular identifier so that TCR cDNA molecules could be counted accurately. Specific primers in the conserved constant-segment region were used to synthesize first-strand cDNA for TCR alpha and beta chains. To control for contamination, every cDNA library was double barcoded, receiving both a SMART-Mk sample barcode and Illumina barcodes. Two successive PCR steps introduced TruSeq adapter sequences along with Illumina sample barcodes. TCR alpha and beta cDNA libraries were sequenced on the Illumina HiSeq platform with custom primers. The authors' analysis ran thus. Raw reads were processed with MiGEC to extract unique molecular identifiers, and MiXCR was used to determine CDR3 positions. Recombination models were inferred per individual with the repgenHMM and IGoR tools using an EM algorithm. The analysis of shared clonotypes was done with the tcR package in R, with sharing normalized by the product of cloneset sizes. To study raw recombination without the effects of thymic and clonal selection, out-of-frame nonproductive sequences were analyzed. The public reads were reprocessed in TCRdb via fastp at Q25 and MiXCR, keeping in-frame beta chains. When rows share a CDR3 protein, they turn into one entry using the most common DNA and genes. These V and J calls derive from TCRdb rather than the authors' analysis. The sample contains 200,000 to 300,000 distinct CDR3 sequences, 8% to 11% of them found a single time. The ten largest clones capture roughly 10% of the sample.

The CDR3 runs 13 amino acids, cysteine and phenylalanine included. Only CDR3 DNA is held: 39 bases, read in frame from base 1. Germline trimming: 7 bases from V, 11 bases from J; junction bases outside gene matches: 12. Taken from the germline V gene, the CDR1 and CDR2 loops are MNHNS and SASEGT. Summary of the overall study and its limitations: Zero-insertion analyses could be partly confounded by invariant T cells such as MAIT and iNKT, although diverse VJ usage argued against such confounding for most clonotypes. In monozygotic twins, out-of-frame TCR alpha sharing was systematically underestimated by recombination models, although the models agreed with sharing between unrelated individuals. Compared with coincidental sharing between unrelated individuals, out-of-frame TCR alpha sequences shared between twins showed an excess of sequences with low generation probability. Abundant cord blood beta clonotypes carried fewer insertions; young adult naive repertoires showed a weaker similar trend, while memory repertoires showed none. In beta out-of-frame sequences, excess twin sharing was weaker, because having fewer shared sequences lowered the signal-to-noise ratio. Because the same donors could not be followed over many years, conclusions were based on cross-sectional statistical analysis.

This receptor was taken from a man aged 45-60 years in good health. Sequenced sample: memory T cells sorted from blood. Per the publication, the cell subset or site label means: CD45RO+ enriched T cells. The sequence joins TRBV6-1 to TRBJ2-7; a stretch of 9 junction bases matches TRBD1. The sequenced DNA is TGTGCCAGCAATAACCCCGGTCGGACAGGGGAGTACTTC. Its product reads: CASNNPGRTGEYF.